This record looks at one TCR beta chain sequence and its context. The germline V gene encodes CDR1 DFQATT and CDR2 SNEGSKA (reference sequence). The V and J ends lost 3 bases and 3 bases respectively, with 8 bases between them. The CDR3 is 13 amino acids. No cell sorting was done before RNA was extracted from the tissue. Newly diagnosed lung cancer patients had thoracic surgery in China, August–late 2014, without prior chemotherapy. TCRbeta libraries were built with three rounds of nested PCR, modified from ARM-PCR. From the multiplex PCR reads, TCRdb called clonotypes with MiXCR, one entry per CDR3 protein. The data contain about 68,000 distinct CDR3 sequences, approximately 63% of them seen just once; the ten biggest clones take up just over 20%. The data originate from a study of tumor and adjacent non-tumor tissue in lung cancer. Study details: There were around eleven adenocarcinoma, a couple of squamous cell carcinoma and 1 small cell lung cancer cases. Samples averaged about 4.17 million productive TCRbeta reads each.

What was sequenced was lung tumor tissue. The chain recombines TRBV20-1 with TRBJ2-2; D unclear. The receptor comes from a man in his forties or fifties with non-small cell lung cancer. The CDR3 region is CSARVPDTGELFF. For the CDR3, the DNA is TGCAGTGCTAGGGTCCCTGACACCGGGGAGCTGTTTTTT.